The source of this T cell receptor (beta chain) is a study of blood T cells in healthy people across ages. PCR was performed a second time for about 7 to 12 cycles using a sample-barcoded 5' primer and a J-beta primer mix. Each of the samples gave a minimum of 3 million paired-end reads that contained CDR3. In TCRdb, the 5' RACE reads were re-called with MiXCR into one record per CDR3 protein. The profile shows about 1.6 million distinct CDR3 sequences, around 36% of them singletons. Material for sequencing was blood. This clonotype was obtained from a woman aged 25 to 39 in good health.

The CDR3 nucleotides read TGCAGTGCGGCACAGGGGGTCAGCCTGAACACTGAAGCTTTCTTT. Translated, it gives CSAAQGVSLNTEAFF. The rearrangement links TRBV20-1 to TRBJ1-1, with 8 positions matching TRBD1. Germline CDR1 DFQATT, CDR2 SNEGSKA (reference sequence). This CDR3 contains 15 residues. Unmatched junction bases numbered 9, after V lost 6 bases and J lost 0 bases.